Listed below are T cell receptor beta chains from one sample, sequenced in a study of blood T cell repertoires in COVID-19. Profiling relied on immunoSEQ multiplex PCR, and the TCRdb table lists in-frame clones only, not all of them. Of some 250,000 clones in the sample, approximately 85% were seen once. Sequencing input: PBMCs or T cells enriched from blood (not recorded which). The receptors stem from a woman aged 45-65 years who had recovered from COVID-19. Both conserved end residues are part of each CDR3. D genes are given only for firm matches. Clone size is stated in some rows and not others, as once, few, many or a class when expanded.

TRBV27	.	once	TRBJ2-2	TGTGCCAGCAGCCTCGGACTACCCCCGAACACCGGGGAGCTGTTTTTT	CASSLGLPPNTGELFF
TRBV29-1	.	few	TRBJ2-2	TGCAGCGTACAGGGACCGAACACCGGGGAGCTGTTTTTT	CSVQGPNTGELFF
TRBV10-2	TRBD1	.	TRBJ2-7	TGCGCCAGCAGTGGGGTTGGAGGGACAGGGTGGGAGCAGTACTTC	CASSGVGGTGWEQYF
TRBV7-3	TRBD2	.	TRBJ2-3	TGTGCCAGCAGCCGGGGACTAGCCACAGATACGCAGTATTTT	CASSRGLATDTQYF
TRBV28	TRBD2	.	TRBJ2-7	TGTGCCAGCAGGGTAGCGGGAGGATCCTACGAGCAGTACTTC	CASRVAGGSYEQYF
TRBV28	.	.	TRBJ1-1	TGTGCCAGCAGTACCGGACAGCAGAACACTGAAGCTTTCTTT	CASSTGQQNTEAFF
TRBV5-1	.	.	TRBJ1-4	TGCGCCAGCAGCTTTATTGAGCTGGGAGCAACTAATGAAAAACTGTTTTTT	CASSFIELGATNEKLFF
TRBV4-2	TRBD2	few	TRBJ2-7	TGTGCCAGCAGCCCCTCTAGCGGGAGCGGTTACGAGCAGTACTTC	CASSPSSGSGYEQYF
TRBV4-1	TRBD1	.	TRBJ2-7	TGCGCCAGCAGCCCGAGACAGGGGGCGGCCCGGGAGCAGTACTTC	CASSPRQGAAREQYF
TRBV7-9	TRBD2	.	TRBJ2-4	TGTGCCAGCAGCTTAAATTCAGCGGGAGAATCCAAAAACATTCAGTACTTC	CASSLNSAGESKNIQYF
TRBV12-3/TRBV12-4	.	.	TRBJ2-5	TGTGCCAGCAGTGGATTCGGGGAGACCCAGTACTTC	CASSGFGETQYF
TRBV24-1	TRBD2	once	TRBJ2-5	TGTGCCACCAGTGGCGCGACCGGACTAGCGGGGGAGACCCAGTACTTC	CATSGATGLAGETQYF
TRBV12-3/TRBV12-4	.	.	TRBJ2-3	TGTGCCAGCAGTTTGTTCCTCGCAGATACGCAGTATTTT	CASSLFLADTQYF
TRBV3-1/TRBV3-2	TRBD1	.	TRBJ1-1	TGTGCCAGCAGCCAAGCCGGGACAGGATCTGAAGCTTTCTTT	CASSQAGTGSEAFF
TRBV5-4	.	.	TRBJ2-1	TGTGCCAGCAGCTTGGATAGGAGTTACAATGAGCAGTTCTTC	CASSLDRSYNEQFF
TRBV27	TRBD1	.	TRBJ2-7	TGTGCCAGCACTTACACCGGGACAGGGAAAAAGGAGCAGTACTTC	CASTYTGTGKKEQYF